Below, one TCR beta chain is given with its context. Germline lookup yields CDR1 WSHSY and CDR2 SAAADI. Deletions cut 7 bases from V and 1 base from J, with 10 bases between. The CDR3 is 13 residues long. These data belong to a study of blood T cell repertoires in COVID-19. The repertoire was sequenced with immunoSEQ multiplex PCR; TCRdb's copy has only in-frame clones and lacks some. The sample yields 70,000 to 90,000 clones, roughly 82% seen once. J is TRBJ1-1 and V is TRBV10-2; TRBD1 might be the D (6 bases). The specimen sequenced was peripheral blood. The receptor comes from a human donor in a cohort sampled during active COVID-19. CDR3 loop: CASKRRGNTEAFF. The CDR3 nucleotides read TGCGCCAGCAAGCGCAGGGGGAACACTGAAGCTTTCTTT.